This T cell receptor (beta chain) was recovered during a study of PD-1 blockade in classical Hodgkin lymphoma (dated by TCRdb to the early 2020s). Study-wide context: Nivolumab dosing was 3 mg/kg intravenously every 2 weeks, continuing until either disease progression or unacceptable toxicity. A peripheral blood immune signature of response to PD-1 blockade in classical Hodgkin lymphoma was defined using TCR beta sequencing and CyTOF.

The time point label of this sample denotes: cycle 4 day 1 (C4D1), after 6 weeks of nivolumab. All trial patients had relapsed after autologous stem cell transplantation, with cohorts A, B and C differing in prior brentuximab vedotin exposure. The trial cohort included fewer than 60 patients with relapsed/refractory classical Hodgkin lymphoma, and each patient had a best overall response of complete response, partial response or progressive disease. Single-agent nivolumab was administered to trial patients in the multi-cohort phase II CheckMate 205 trial. Best overall response was determined by an independent review committee according to the 2007 International Working Group response criteria. Trial PBMCs were obtained immediately prior to nivolumab initiation (C1D1) and on therapy at cycle 2 day 1 and cycle 4 day 1. Peripheral blood was collected in 8 mL Vacutainer Cell Preparation Tubes, from which PBMCs were isolated by centrifugation and then cryopreserved.

What the work shows at the level of the full study, not this receptor alone: Trial patients with a complete response had baseline diversity similar to that of newly diagnosed patients, while partial responders and progressors had significantly lower diversity. The study was restricted to a single clinical trial cohort, and the causes of repertoire differences, possibly disease activity or prior therapy, were left undefined. Patients starting nivolumab less than 1 year after ASCT had lower diversity and were excluded from later analyses to avoid confounding by immune reconstitution. CD4+ but not CD8+ TCR diversity rose significantly by C4D1 (p=0.0027 vs p=0.16), most apparent in complete responders (p=0.02). Newly diagnosed patients were reported to have lower baseline TCR diversity than healthy donors, and relapsed/refractory patients were reported to have lower baseline TCR diversity still.

Genomic DNA was isolated using the Qiagen DNeasy kit from unsorted PBMCs as well as from negatively selected CD4+ and CD8+ fractions. Amplification of TCR beta CDR3 regions was done by immunoSEQ multiplex PCR with primers that anneal to V and J segments. A synthetic immune receptor repertoire was used to minimize amplification bias, and remaining bias was computationally removed after sequencing. Turning to the authors' computational methods: Custom Python scripts were used to quantify repertoire diversity as the Shannon entropy index. Unsorted, CD4+ and CD8+ repertoires were analyzed separately, except in combined analyses where CD4+ and CD8+ sequences were merged in silico. A clone was considered expanded if an increase in frequency of at least 2-fold after treatment relative to C1D1 was found, and a pseudocount of 0.5 was applied to clones undetected at baseline. Singleton clones were defined as clones with 0 or 1 copy at C1D1, and non-singleton clones were defined as clones with 2 or more copies. Clones expanded in unsorted samples were labelled as CD4+, CD8+ or unknown by matching protein sequences in sorted samples from the same patient. Wilcoxon tests were applied to paired samples to test diversity changes from C1D1 to C4D1. Imported from immuneACCESS, the table was reduced by TCRdb to in-frame sequences with V and J called. These copies leave out some clones; in studies compared against another copy, an unresolved V gene accounts for under half, and the cause of the remainder is not known. V, J and clone size were drawn from that table, and D and trimming were deduced from the DNA. This sample has 75,000 to 95,000 clones in its table, and 83% of those were observed once. The top ten clones comprise 17% of the sample.

Regarding this clone: Its antigen remains unidentified. Per-base qualities were not stored, and no clone one base away is much larger.

The V end loses 2 bases and the J end loses 10 bases, and a stretch of 14 bases separates them. The germline V gene sets CDR1 to SGHDN and CDR2 to FVKESK. Measured from the cysteine to the phenylalanine, the CDR3 is 13 residues long. Left in the record is the CDR3 DNA by itself, 39 bases read in frame from the first base. Sequencing was performed on peripheral blood mononuclear cells (PBMCs), taken before the fourth cycle of nivolumab. The V and J segments used are TRBV14 and TRBJ1-1; the D gene is not confidently resolved. The TCR comes from a human donor with classical Hodgkin lymphoma. The CDR3 has the sequence CASSQTQRVRAFF. The DNA sequence is TGTGCCAGCAGCCAAACCCAGAGGGTACGAGCTTTCTTT.